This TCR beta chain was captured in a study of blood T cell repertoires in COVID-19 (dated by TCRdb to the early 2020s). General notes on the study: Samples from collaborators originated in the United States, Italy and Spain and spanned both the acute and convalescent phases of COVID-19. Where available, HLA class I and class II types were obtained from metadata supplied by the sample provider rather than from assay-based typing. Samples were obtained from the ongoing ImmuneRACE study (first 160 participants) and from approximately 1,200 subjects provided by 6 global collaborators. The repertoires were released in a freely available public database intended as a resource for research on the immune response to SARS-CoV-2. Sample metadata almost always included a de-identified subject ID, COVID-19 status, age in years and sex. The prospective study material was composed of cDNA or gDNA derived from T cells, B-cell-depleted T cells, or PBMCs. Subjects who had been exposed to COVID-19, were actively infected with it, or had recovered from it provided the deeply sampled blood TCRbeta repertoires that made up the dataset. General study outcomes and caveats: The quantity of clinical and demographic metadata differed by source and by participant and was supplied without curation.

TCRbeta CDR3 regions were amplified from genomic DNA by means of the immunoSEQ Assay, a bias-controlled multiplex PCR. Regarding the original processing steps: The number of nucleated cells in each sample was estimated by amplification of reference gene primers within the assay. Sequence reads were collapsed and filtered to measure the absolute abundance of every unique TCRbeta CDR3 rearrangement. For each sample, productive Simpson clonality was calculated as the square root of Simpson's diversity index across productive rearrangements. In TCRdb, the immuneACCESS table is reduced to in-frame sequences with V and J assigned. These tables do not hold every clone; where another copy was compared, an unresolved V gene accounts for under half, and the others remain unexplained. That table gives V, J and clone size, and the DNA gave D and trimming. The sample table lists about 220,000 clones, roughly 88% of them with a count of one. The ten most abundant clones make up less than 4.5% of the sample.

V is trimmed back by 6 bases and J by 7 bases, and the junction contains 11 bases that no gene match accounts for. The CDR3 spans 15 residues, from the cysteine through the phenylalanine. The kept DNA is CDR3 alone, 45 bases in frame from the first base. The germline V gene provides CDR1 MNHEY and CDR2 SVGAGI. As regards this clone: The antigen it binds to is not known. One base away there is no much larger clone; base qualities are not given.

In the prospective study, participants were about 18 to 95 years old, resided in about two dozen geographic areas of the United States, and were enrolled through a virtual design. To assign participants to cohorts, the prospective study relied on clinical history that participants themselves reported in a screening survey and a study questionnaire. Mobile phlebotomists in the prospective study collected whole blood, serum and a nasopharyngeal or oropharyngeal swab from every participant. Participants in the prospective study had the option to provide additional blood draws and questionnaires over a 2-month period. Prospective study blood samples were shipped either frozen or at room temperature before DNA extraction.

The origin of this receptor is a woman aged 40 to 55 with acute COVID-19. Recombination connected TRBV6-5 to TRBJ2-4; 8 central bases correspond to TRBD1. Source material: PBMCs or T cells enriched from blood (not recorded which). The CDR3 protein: CASSRRQGAVNIQYF. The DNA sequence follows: TGTGCCAGCAGCCGCCGCCAGGGGGCCGTGAACATTCAGTACTTC.